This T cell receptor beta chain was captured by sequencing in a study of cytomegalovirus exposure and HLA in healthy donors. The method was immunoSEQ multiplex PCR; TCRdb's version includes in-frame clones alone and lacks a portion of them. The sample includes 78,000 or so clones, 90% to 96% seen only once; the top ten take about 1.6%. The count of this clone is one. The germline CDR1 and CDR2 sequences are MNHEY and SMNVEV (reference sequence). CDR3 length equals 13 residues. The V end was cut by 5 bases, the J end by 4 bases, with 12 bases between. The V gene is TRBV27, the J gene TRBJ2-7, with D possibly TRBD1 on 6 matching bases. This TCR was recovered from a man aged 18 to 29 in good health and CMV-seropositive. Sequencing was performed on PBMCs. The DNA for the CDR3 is TGTGCCAGCAGTCAAAACAGGGAATACGAGCAGTACTTC. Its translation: CASSQNREYEQYF.